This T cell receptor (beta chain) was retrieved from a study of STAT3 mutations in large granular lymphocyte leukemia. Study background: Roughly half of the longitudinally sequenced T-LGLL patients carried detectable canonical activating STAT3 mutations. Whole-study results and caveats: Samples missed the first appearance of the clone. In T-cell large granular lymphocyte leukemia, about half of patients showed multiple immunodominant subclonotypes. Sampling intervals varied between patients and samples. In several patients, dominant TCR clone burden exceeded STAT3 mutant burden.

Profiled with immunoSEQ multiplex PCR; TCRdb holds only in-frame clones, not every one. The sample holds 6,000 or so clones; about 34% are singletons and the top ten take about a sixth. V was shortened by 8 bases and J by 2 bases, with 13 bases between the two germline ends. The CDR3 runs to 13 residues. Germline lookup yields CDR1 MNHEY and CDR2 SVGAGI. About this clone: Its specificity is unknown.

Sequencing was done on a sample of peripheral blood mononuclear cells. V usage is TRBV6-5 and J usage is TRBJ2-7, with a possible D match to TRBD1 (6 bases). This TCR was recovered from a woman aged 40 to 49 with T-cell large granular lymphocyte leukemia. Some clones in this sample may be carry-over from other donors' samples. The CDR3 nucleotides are TGTGCCAGCCGTGGGGCAGGGGCCTACGAGCAGTACTTC. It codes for CASRGAGAYEQYF.